What follows is one T cell receptor (beta chain) and its context. These data originate in a study of blood T cell repertoires in COVID-19. At the level of the study: Acute and convalescent COVID-19 specimens originated in the United States, Italy and Spain. PBMCs, B-cell-depleted T cells, or T cells were the source of the cDNA or gDNA that made up the material.

As processed by the authors: Researchers report that nucleated cell counts were estimated from reference gene primer amplification. Measured with immunoSEQ multiplex PCR; TCRdb has only the in-frame clones, and not every one. V, J and clone size reflect that table, while D and trimming were determined from the DNA. The data show fewer than 50,000 clones, around four fifths seen once. Sequenced: peripheral blood. This receptor was taken from a man at least 80 years old with active or convalescent COVID-19.

The CDR3 nucleotides are TGTGCCAGCAGCTTAAGTGGGACTAGCGGATTAGATACGCAGTATTTT. Protein sequence: CASSLSGTSGLDTQYF. The chain joins TRBV7-3 to TRBJ2-3, with 11 positions matching TRBD2. The V gene's germline CDR1 is SGHTA and CDR2 FQGTGA. This CDR3 comprises 16 residues. V lost 1 base, J lost 5 bases, and 5 bases stayed unmatched.